This T cell receptor beta chain emerged from a study of CD8 T cells in ankylosing spondylitis. Comment on this clonotype: Its antigen is undetermined.

Germline lookup yields CDR1 LNHNV and CDR2 YYDKDF (reference sequence). The V and J ends lost 5 bases and 6 bases respectively, with 13 bases between them. This CDR3 has 13 residues. TCRdb analysed the 5' RACE reads with MiXCR anew, one entry per CDR3 protein. Here the sample spans about 480,000 distinct CDR3 sequences, under 20% being singletons. Whole-study findings and limits: A TCR beta motif of roughly eight highly homologous variants seemed to mark ankylosing spondylitis blood. With a CD8+ phenotype, disease-linked clones were relatively rare in peripheral blood.

The chain couples TRBV15 to TRBJ1-2; D possibly corresponds to TRBD1 (5 bases). This TCR derives from a male donor with ankylosing spondylitis. The source material was blood, either unsorted or a sorted T cell fraction (not recorded which). In DNA form, the CDR3 reads TGTGCCACCAGCGAGAGGGGCAGGGATGGCTACACCTTC. This translates into CATSERGRDGYTF.